This TCR beta chain was found in a study of blood T cell repertoires in COVID-19. This clone appeared once. The germline V gene has CDR1 ENHRY and CDR2 SYGVKD. V shed 7 bases, J shed 7 bases, and the junction held 6 bases outside the gene matches. The CDR3 has 13 amino acids. In the original workflow: Reference gene primer amplification gave estimated nucleated cell counts. Sequenced by immunoSEQ multiplex PCR; TCRdb stores in-frame clones only, minus some. That table gives V, J and clone size, and the DNA gave D and trimming. Among about 140,000 clones listed, 65% to 80% were seen once. Sequencing was performed on peripheral blood. The V call is TRBV10-3, the J call TRBJ1-4; TRBD1 matches 7 bases. The TCR comes from a man aged 50-59 years with acute or convalescent COVID-19. The CDR3, as DNA: TGTGCCATCAAGGAGGGGGCAAGTGAAAAACTGTTTTTT. It is translated as CAIKEGASEKLFF.